This T cell receptor (beta chain) was documented in a study of blood T cell repertoires in COVID-19. On the study more broadly: Collection of acute and convalescent COVID-19 samples took place in the United States, Italy and Spain.

CDR1 and CDR2 from the germline V gene are SEHNR and FQNEAQ (reference sequence). This CDR3 comprises 14 residues. Germline trimming cut 4 bases from V and 6 bases from J; bases unmatched to any gene: 7. Assay used: immunoSEQ multiplex PCR; TCRdb lists only in-frame clones, some missing. The table shows more than 200,000 clones, with 88% occurring only once. This clone showed up just once. The receptor was isolated from a man in his forties or fifties with acute or convalescent COVID-19. Sequenced material: peripheral blood. The J gene is TRBJ1-1, the V gene TRBV7-9; 8 bases align to TRBD1. CDR3 residues: CASSSIGTGAEAFF. The DNA for the CDR3 is TGTGCCAGCAGCTCGATTGGGACAGGTGCTGAAGCTTTCTTT.